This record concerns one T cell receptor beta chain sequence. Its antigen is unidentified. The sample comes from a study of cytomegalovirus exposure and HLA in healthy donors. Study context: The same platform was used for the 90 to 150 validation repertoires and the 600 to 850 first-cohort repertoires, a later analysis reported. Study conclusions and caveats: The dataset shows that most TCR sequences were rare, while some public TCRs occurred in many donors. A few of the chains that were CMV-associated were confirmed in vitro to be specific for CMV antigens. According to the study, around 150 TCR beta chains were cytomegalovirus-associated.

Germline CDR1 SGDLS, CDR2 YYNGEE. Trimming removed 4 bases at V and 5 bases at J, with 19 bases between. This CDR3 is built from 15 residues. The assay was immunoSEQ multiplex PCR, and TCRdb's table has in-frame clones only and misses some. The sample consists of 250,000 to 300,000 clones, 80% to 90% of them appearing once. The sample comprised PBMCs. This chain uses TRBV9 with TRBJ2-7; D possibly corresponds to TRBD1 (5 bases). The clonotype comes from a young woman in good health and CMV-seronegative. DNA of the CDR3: TGTGCCAGCAGCCACGCACCAGGGTGGAACGACGAGCAGTACTTC. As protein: CASSHAPGWNDEQYF.